This T cell receptor (beta chain) originates from a study of T cell responses to AZD1222 COVID-19 vaccine. Study conclusions and caveats: At study baseline, merely six AZD1222 recipients were seropositive. Increased Spike-specific TCR breadth and depth were observed after two AZD1222 doses. Among spike-specific TCRs, nearly half reportedly target unmutated variant regions.

Generated by immunoSEQ multiplex PCR, the TCRdb table keeps only in-frame clones and is missing some. Of roughly 150,000 clones listed, 87% are singletons. Turning to this clone: Antigen: not known.

The CDR3 contains 15 residues. V was trimmed by 5 bases and J by 14 bases, leaving 22 bases between them. CDR1 and CDR2 (germline): LNHDA, SQIVND (reference sequence). This sequence originates from an adult who received the AZD1222 COVID-19 vaccine. This chain uses TRBV19 with TRBJ1-6; possibly TRBD1 for D (5 bases). Source: peripheral blood, taken 28 days after the second AZD1222 dose. CDR3 protein: CASSSQSSPRGSLHF. CDR3 DNA: TGTGCCAGTAGTTCCCAGTCAAGCCCTAGGGGATCCCTCCACTTT.